The 12 T cell receptor beta chains in this list originate from one sample, sequenced in a study of chemoradiotherapy in HPV16-positive cancers. Only in-frame clones appear in the TCRdb table, and some are missing; sequencing was by immunoSEQ multiplex PCR. The table lists over 10,000 clones, roughly 86% of them singletons. The material was blood, obtained from a patient who underwent chemoradiotherapy. These receptors were taken from a human donor with HPV-associated anogenital cancer.

The chain is built from TRBV5-1 and TRBJ1-1; a possible D gene is TRBD1 (5 bases). With 0 bases removed from V and 3 bases from J, the gap between germline ends came to 9 bases. Germline-derived CDR1 and CDR2 are SGHRS and YFSETQ. CDR3 length equals 14 residues. The CDR3 DNA sequence: TGCGCCAGCAGCTTGGGGGTGGGGGACACTGAAGCTTTCTTT. Encoded protein: CASSLGVGDTEAFF.

The chain uses TRBV2 and TRBJ2-2, with D possibly TRBD2 on 6 matching bases. CDR3 length equals 17 residues. CDR1 and CDR2 (germline): SNHLY, FYNNEI. The V end was cut by 6 bases, the J end by 2 bases, with 19 bases between. CDR3 amino acids: CASSRGWGVGNTGELFF. In DNA, the CDR3 is TGTGCCAGCAGCCGGGGATGGGGGGTTGGTAACACCGGGGAGCTGTTTTTT. The whole variable domain, remainder taken from reference TRBV2 and TRBJ2-2, is EPEVTQTPSHQVTQMGQEVILRCVPISNHLYFYWYRQILGQKVEFLVSFYNNEISEKSEIFDDQFSVERPDGSNFTLKIRSTKLEDSAMYFCASSRGWGVGNTGELFFGEGSRLTVL.

This chain connects TRBV5-1 to TRBJ2-2, with D perhaps matching TRBD1 (6 bases). The CDR3 extends over 16 amino acids. Trimming removed 0 bases from V and 4 bases from J, with 13 bases in between. The germline gives CDR1 SGHRS, CDR2 YFSETQ. CDR3 residues: CASSLAAGAGTGELFF. Here the CDR3 DNA reads TGCGCCAGCAGCTTGGCGGCAGGGGCGGGCACCGGGGAGCTGTTTTTT.

The chain recombines TRBV5-8 with TRBJ1-2; D remains ambiguous. The germline V and J ends were trimmed by 1 base and 2 bases, with 12 bases remaining between them. This CDR3 is 15 amino acids long. Germline V CDR1 and CDR2: SGHTS, YDEGEE. CDR3 residues: CASSLRSRINYGYTF. CDR3 coding DNA: TGTGCCAGCAGCTTGAGATCTCGGATAAACTATGGCTACACCTTC.

The chain carries TRBV19 and TRBJ1-5; D may be TRBD1 (6 bases). The germline V and J ends were trimmed by 5 bases and 5 bases, with 13 bases remaining between them. CDR1 and CDR2 from the germline V gene are LNHDA and SQIVND (reference sequence). This CDR3 is 14 amino acids long. The CDR3 DNA reads TGTGCCAGTAGTCCAGGACAGCTTCATCAGCCCCAGCATTTT. This codes for CASSPGQLHQPQHF.

V and J are TRBV7-2 and TRBJ1-6; no reliable D call. V was pared by 3 bases and J by 11 bases, with 8 bases between. Germline V gene lookup returns CDR1 SGHTA and CDR2 FQGNSA. The CDR3 has 12 amino acids. The CDR3 nucleotides are TGTGCCAGCAGCTTCCCCCTAACACCCCTCCACTTT. This translates into CASSFPLTPLHF.

The genes are TRBV15 and TRBJ2-1; TRBD2 matches at 11 bases. The CDR3 spans 16 residues. Germline CDR1 reads LNHNV; CDR2 reads YYDKDF (reference sequence). V was clipped by 4 bases and J by 3 bases; unmatched bases: 5. CDR3 in amino acids: CATSNPTSGDYNEQFF. The CDR3 DNA reads as TGTGCCACCAGCAATCCGACTAGCGGGGACTACAATGAGCAGTTCTTC.

The chain links TRBV6-5 to TRBJ2-2; D gene ambiguous. From germline, CDR1 is MNHEY and CDR2 SVGAGI. The CDR3 consists of 15 residues. The V and J ends lost 2 bases and 2 bases respectively, with 9 bases between them. For the CDR3, the DNA is TGTGCCAGCAGTTACACCGACTCAAACACCGGGGAGCTGTTTTTT. Translating gives CASSYTDSNTGELFF.

On this clone itself: The junction and the germline gene differ at one end; a read error may be behind it. The gene calls are TRBV7-2 and TRBJ2-3; 8 bases align to TRBD2. CDR1 is SGHTA and CDR2 is FQGNSA in the germline V gene. The CDR3 is 15 amino acids. CDR3 loop: CASSLAGRNTDTQYF. The CDR3 region has the DNA TGTGCCAGCAGTTTAGCGGGGCGCAACACAGATACGCAGTATTTT.

This chain joins TRBV5-6 and TRBJ1-2, with D unclear. The CDR3 has 14 residues. The germline V gene encodes CDR1 SGHDT and CDR2 YYEEEE. Trimming cost V 0 bases and J 2 bases, with 8 bases left between them. The CDR3 spells CASSLGQANYGYTF. In DNA form, the CDR3 reads TGTGCCAGCAGCTTGGGGCAGGCAAACTATGGCTACACCTTC. Full variable domain (remainder filled in from reference TRBV5-6 and TRBJ1-2): DAGVTQSPTHLIKTRGQQVTLRCSPKSGHDTVSWYQQALGQGPQFIFQYYEEEERQRGNFPDRFSGHQFPNYSSELNVNALLLGDSALYLCASSLGQANYGYTFGSGTRLTVV.

The rearrangement joins TRBV6-1 to TRBJ2-7; 8 positions agree with TRBD2. Trimming removed 4 bases from V and 3 bases from J; junction bases left unmatched: 8. CDR3 size: 15 residues. The germline gives CDR1 MNHNS, CDR2 SASEGT. DNA of the CDR3: TGTGCCAGCAGTGTGGAGAGCGGGGGCCGCTACGAGCAGTACGTC. Translating gives CASSVESGGRYEQYV.

The chain has TRBV10-2 and TRBJ1-1, with D perhaps TRBD1 (6 bases). Germline V lookup: CDR1 WSHSY, CDR2 SAAADI. The CDR3 totals 13 residues. Trimming removed 5 bases at V and 0 bases at J, with 7 bases between. As DNA, the CDR3 is TGCGCCAGCAGTAGGACAGTGAACACTGAAGCTTTCTTT. Its protein product is CASSRTVNTEAFF.